Each of the 22 T cell receptor beta chains below was sequenced from the same sample in a study of blood T cell repertoires in COVID-19. Some clones are missing from TCRdb's copy, which holds only in-frame ones; the method was immunoSEQ multiplex PCR. The table lists some 250,000 clones, about four fifths of them singletons, with approximately 8.6% in the top ten. Sequencing was performed on peripheral blood. The receptors were gathered from a man in his forties or fifties with active or convalescent COVID-19.

The chain has TRBV30 and TRBJ1-5; weak D call: TRBD1 (5 bases). Trimming stripped 3 bases from V and 3 bases from J, with 9 bases between. From germline, CDR1 is GTSNPN and CDR2 SVGIG (reference sequence). This CDR3 has 13 residues. The CDR3 sequence: CAWSSGVNQPQHF. CDR3 coding DNA: TGTGCCTGGAGCTCGGGGGTCAATCAGCCCCAGCATTTT.

The chain is built from TRBV5-4 and TRBJ1-4; D is unclear. V was shortened by 0 bases and J by 8 bases, with 14 bases between the two germline ends. Germline-derived CDR1 and CDR2 are SGHNT and YYREEE (reference sequence). CDR3 size: 15 residues. The CDR3 DNA follows: TGTGCCAGCAGCTTGGACCCAATAACAGACGAAAAACTGTTTTTT. Translated: CASSLDPITDEKLFF. The full variable domain, with the rest looked up from reference TRBV5-4 and TRBJ1-4, is ETGVTQSPTHLIKTRGQQVTLRCSSQSGHNTVSWYQQALGQGPQFIFQYYREEENGRGNFPPRFSGLQFPNYSSELNVNALELDDSALYLCASSLDPITDEKLFFGSGTQLSVL.

The CDR3 spells CASSSDRNTEAFF. The CDR3 region has the DNA TGTGCCAGCAGTTCGGACAGGAACACTGAAGCTTTCTTT. The rearrangement links TRBV2 to TRBJ1-1, with a weak D call TRBD1 (6 bases). Germline V gene lookup returns CDR1 SNHLY and CDR2 FYNNEI. This CDR3 comprises 13 residues. Between the trimmed V and J ends, which lost 5 bases and 1 base, there was a span of 8 bases.

This clone occurred a few times. The genes are TRBV19 and TRBJ1-5; 7 bases match TRBD1. Germline V CDR1 and CDR2: LNHDA, SQIVND (reference sequence). The CDR3 extends over 16 amino acids. Germline trimming cut 11 bases from V and 2 bases from J; bases unmatched to any gene: 15. The CDR3 DNA sequence: TGTGCCGCCCGCCCCAGGGGGACTTGGGGCAATCAGCCCCAGCATTTT. Translation gives CAARPRGTWGNQPQHF.

Here the CDR3 DNA reads TGTGCCAGCGGTCCGGGACATGGCTATGGCTACACCTTC. Translated, it gives CASGPGHGYGYTF. V is TRBV27 and J is TRBJ1-2; D is perhaps TRBD1 (6 bases). There are 13 residues in the CDR3. V lost 8 bases to trimming and J lost 4 bases, with 14 bases between them. Germline-derived CDR1 and CDR2 are MNHEY and SMNVEV (reference sequence).

This rearrangement joins TRBV28 to TRBJ1-1; D perhaps matches TRBD1 (5 bases). The germline CDR1 and CDR2 sequences are MDHEN and SYDVKM. V lost 4 bases and J lost 7, with 16 bases in between. The CDR3 is made up of 14 amino acids. The CDR3 bases are TGTGCCAGCAGTTCGACAGTGGCGGGGGGTGAAGCTTTCTTT. Its translation is CASSSTVAGGEAFF.

The chain recombines TRBV19 with TRBJ1-2, with 8 bases lining up with TRBD1. The CDR3 runs 17 residues. The germline V gene has CDR1 LNHDA and CDR2 SQIVND (reference sequence). V lost 3 bases and J lost 5; bases outside the gene matches: 14. CDR3 nucleotides: TGTGCCAGTAGTATCGGACAGGGAAGCGTCCTTTATTATGGCTACACCTTC. Translated, it gives CASSIGQGSVLYYGYTF.

V gene TRBV3-1 (or the pseudogene TRBV3-2) combines with J gene TRBJ1-3; D call uncertain. The CDR3 spans 14 residues. The germline gives CDR1 LGHDT, CDR2 YNNKEL (reference sequence). V lost 2 bases, J lost 1 base, and 6 bases lay in between. The CDR3 DNA sequence: TGTGCCAGCAGCCAATCAGGTTCTGGAAACACCATATATTTT. Translating gives CASSQSGSGNTIYF.

V gene TRBV5-1 combines with J gene TRBJ1-1, with TRBD1 identical over 9 bases. The CDR3 is made up of 16 amino acids. J lost 8 bases, V lost 0 bases, and 11 bases had no gene match. Germline loops: CDR1 SGHRS, CDR2 YFSETQ. CDR3 bases: TGCGCCAGCAGCTTGGACGGGACAGGGTTAAAAATCGAAGCTTTCTTT. Translating it yields CASSLDGTGLKIEAFF. Combining the CDR3 with reference TRBV5-1 and TRBJ1-1 gives the whole variable domain KAGVTQTPRYLIKTRGQQVTLSCSPISGHRSVSWYQQTPGQGLQFLFEYFSETQRNKGNFPGRFSGRQFSNSRSEMNVSTLELGDSALYLCASSLDGTGLKIEAFFGQGTRLTVV.

V is TRBV20-1 and J is TRBJ2-3; tentatively, D is TRBD2 (5 bases). The V gene's germline CDR1 is DFQATT and CDR2 SNEGSKA (reference sequence). V was pared by 6 bases and J by 2 bases, with 21 bases between. This CDR3 contains 16 residues. This chain's CDR3 is CSASSAVATLTDTQYF. The CDR3 coding sequence is TGCAGTGCGAGTAGCGCCGTAGCGACTCTCACAGATACGCAGTATTTT.

The chain uses TRBV18 and TRBJ2-2; TRBD2 matches at 11 bases. V lost 2 bases, J lost 1 base, and 0 bases stayed unmatched. This CDR3 is 16 amino acids long. CDR1 and CDR2 from the germline V gene are KGHSH and LQKENI. The CDR3 region is CASSPGTSGNTGELFF. CDR3 nucleotides: TGTGCCAGCTCACCAGGGACTAGCGGGAACACCGGGGAGCTGTTTTTT.

The count of this clone is one. The chain couples TRBV7-8 to TRBJ2-1, with 13 nucleotides matching TRBD2. The V segment lost 1 base and the J segment 9 bases; nucleotides outside the gene matches: 6. The germline V gene has CDR1 SGHVS and CDR2 FQNEAQ. The CDR3 is 16 residues long. The CDR3 coding sequence is TGTGCCAGCAGCTTAGGACTAGCGGGAGGCCGGGGTGAGCAGTTCTTC. This encodes CASSLGLAGGRGEQFF.

The V and J genes are TRBV4-3 and TRBJ1-4, with 7 bases aligning to TRBD1. The CDR3 consists of 16 residues. After removal of 1 base from V and 4 bases from J, the junction contained 6 bases not matched to a gene. CDR1 is LGHNA, CDR2 YSLEER, per germline. In nucleotides, the CDR3 is TGCGCCAGCAGCCAAGGACCGGGACAGAATAATGAAAAACTGTTTTTT. This sequence encodes CASSQGPGQNNEKLFF.

The V gene is TRBV3-1 (or the pseudogene TRBV3-2), the J gene TRBJ2-7, with 7 bases that match TRBD2. J gave up 3 bases and V 4 bases, and 9 bases lay outside the gene matches. Germline V gene lookup returns CDR1 LGHDT and CDR2 YNNKEL (reference sequence). The CDR3 has 15 residues. In DNA form, the CDR3 reads TGTGCCAGCAGCCCCCTGAGCGGGGTATACTACGAGCAGTACTTC. Translating it yields CASSPLSGVYYEQYF.

The chain is built from TRBV24-1 and TRBJ2-3, with a tentative D call TRBD1 (6 bases). Germline values: CDR1 KGHDR, CDR2 SFDVKD. The CDR3 has 15 amino acids. Trimming removed 1 base from V and 4 bases from J, with 11 bases in between. The chain's CDR3 is CATSDLVGAADTQYF. The CDR3 bases are TGTGCCACCAGTGATTTAGTGGGGGCGGCAGATACGCAGTATTTT.

This clone has a single count. The chain employs TRBV29-1 and TRBJ1-4; 7 nucleotides match TRBD1. Per germline, CDR1 SQVTM and CDR2 ANQGSEA. The CDR3 is 14 residues long. Trimming cost V 4 bases and J 1 base; bases outside gene matches: 3. The CDR3 loop reads CSVGDSLTNEKLFF. CDR3 in DNA: TGCAGCGTTGGGGACAGCTTAACTAATGAAAAACTGTTTTTT. Full variable domain (missing parts from reference TRBV29-1 and TRBJ1-4): SAVISQKPSRDICQRGTSLTIQCQVDSQVTMMFWYRQQPGQSLTLIATANQGSEATYESGFVIDKFPISRPNLTFSTLTVSNMSPEDSSIYLCSVGDSLTNEKLFFGSGTQLSVL.

The chain uses TRBV30 and TRBJ1-3, with a possible D match to TRBD1 (5 bases). Per germline, CDR1 GTSNPN and CDR2 SVGIG (reference sequence). This CDR3 is 13 amino acids long. V lost 0 bases and J lost 9, with 12 bases in between. CDR3 protein: CAWSVLGGGTIYF. The CDR3, as DNA: TGTGCCTGGAGTGTACTCGGGGGAGGCACCATATATTTT.

This clone was observed a handful of times. V usage is TRBV7-2 and J usage is TRBJ2-7; 9 bases are shared with TRBD2. The CDR3 runs 13 residues. Trimming cost V 5 bases and J 6 bases; bases outside gene matches: 5. Per germline, CDR1 SGHTA and CDR2 FQGNSA. This chain's CDR3 is CASSTAGGREQYF. The DNA for the CDR3 is TGTGCCAGCAGCACAGCGGGGGGCCGCGAGCAGTACTTC.

The V gene is TRBV2, the J gene TRBJ1-2; no clear D gene. This CDR3 is 15 amino acids long. Germline V lookup: CDR1 SNHLY, CDR2 FYNNEI. V was clipped by 1 base and J by 8 bases, with 17 bases between them. The CDR3 DNA is TGTGCCAGCAGTGAAGTCCCAGTTCCCTCTTACGGCTACACCTTC. Translated, it gives CASSEVPVPSYGYTF.

V usage is TRBV19 and J usage is TRBJ2-2; TRBD2 matches 7 bases. Germline V gives CDR1 LNHDA, CDR2 SQIVND (reference sequence). After removal of 6 bases from V and 4 bases from J, the junction contained 8 bases not matched to a gene. The CDR3 covers 15 residues. CDR3 nucleotides: TGTGCCAGTAGAGTCGGGGGGTTGGTCACCGGGGAGCTGTTTTTT. It encodes CASRVGGLVTGELFF.

The chain links TRBV7-3 to TRBJ2-1, with D possibly TRBD2 on 6 matching bases. Germline values: CDR1 SGHTA, CDR2 FQGTGA. The CDR3 is made up of 14 amino acids. The V and J ends lost 4 bases and 7 bases respectively, with 14 bases between them. CDR3 protein: CASSSGVGRNEQFF. The CDR3 DNA follows: TGTGCCAGCAGCTCGGGAGTAGGACGGAATGAGCAGTTCTTC.

J is TRBJ1-6 and V is TRBV6-2 or TRBV6-3, with a weak D call TRBD1 (5 bases). The germline V and J ends were trimmed by 5 bases and 0 bases, with 17 bases remaining between them. The CDR3 contains 18 residues. From germline, CDR1 is MNHEY and CDR2 SVGEGT. The CDR3 loop reads CASSQERRGSSYNSPLHF. Here the CDR3 DNA reads TGTGCCAGCAGTCAAGAGAGACGGGGGAGCTCCTATAATTCACCCCTCCACTTT.